The 22 T cell receptor beta chains given below trace back to one sample, sequenced in a study of shared clonotypes between healthy human individuals. Profiled with immunoSEQ multiplex PCR; TCRdb holds only in-frame clones, not every one. In the table there are hundreds of thousands of clones, about two thirds of which are singletons. Sample: memory CD4+ T cells sorted from blood. Described subset: CD45RA-negative fraction. Receptors were obtained from a woman in her 30s in good health.

The J gene is TRBJ2-2, the V gene TRBV7-2; D is ambiguous. Germline assignment: CDR1 SGHTA and CDR2 FQGNSA. The CDR3 consists of 13 residues. Trimming took 5 bases from V and 7 from J, leaving 11 bases between them. CDR3 residues: CASSVGRSGELFF. The CDR3 region has the DNA TGTGCCAGCAGCGTCGGTCGGAGCGGGGAGCTGTTTTTT. The complete variable domain, with remaining parts taken from reference TRBV7-2 and TRBJ2-2, reads GAGVSQSPSNKVTEKGKDVELRCDPISGHTALYWYRQSLGQGLEFLIYFQGNSAPDKSGLPSDRFSAERTGGSVSTLTIQRTQQEDSAVYLCASSVGRSGELFFGEGSRLTVL.

Comments on this clone: A read error is likely, as this CDR3 ends without the conserved phenylalanine or tryptophan. It is unclear where the CDR3 begins or ends on the DNA, so no DNA is shown, and the CDR3 is as TCRdb lists it. The V gene is TRBV21-1, the J gene TRBJ2-4; the table's D call TRBD1 went unverified against the DNA. TRBV21-1 is labeled a pseudogene. The CDR3 contains 9 residues when both ends are counted. The CDR3 here is CASIPTGDS.

The genes are TRBV11-2 and TRBJ1-1; D perhaps matches TRBD1 (5 bases). Trimming shortened V by 7 bases and J by 0 bases, and 12 bases separated the two germline ends. The germline V gene encodes CDR1 SGHAT and CDR2 FQNNGV. The CDR3 covers 14 residues. CDR3 DNA: TGTGCCAGCACCACAGACAGAGTGAACACTGAAGCTTTCTTT. This encodes CASTTDRVNTEAFF.

This chain connects TRBV9 to TRBJ1-4; weak D call: TRBD1 (5 bases). The germline gives CDR1 SGDLS, CDR2 YYNGEE. V lost 0 bases, J lost 0 bases, and 9 bases lay in between. The CDR3 is made up of 16 amino acids. The CDR3 loop is CASSVGGDPTNEKLFF. The CDR3 region has the DNA TGTGCCAGCAGCGTAGGAGGGGACCCAACTAATGAAAAACTGTTTTTT.

This chain links TRBV7-8 with TRBJ2-7, with D possibly matching TRBD2 (6 bases). The CDR3 runs to 14 residues. CDR1 and CDR2 (germline): SGHVS, FQNEAQ. Trimming removed 5 bases at V and 2 bases at J, with 13 bases between. In DNA form, the CDR3 reads TGTGCCAGCAGCCACCGGGAGCAAACCTACGAGCAGTACTTC. This translates into CASSHREQTYEQYF.

The chain recombines TRBV5-1 with TRBJ2-2; 9 bases align to TRBD1. Germline lookup yields CDR1 SGHRS and CDR2 YFSETQ. The CDR3 runs 15 residues. V gave up 2 bases and J gave up 7 bases; unmatched junction bases: 6. The CDR3 is CASSFGDRDVGELFF. The CDR3 DNA follows: TGCGCCAGCAGCTTCGGGGACAGGGATGTCGGGGAGCTGTTTTTT.

The chain combines TRBV7-9 with TRBJ2-2; D is perhaps TRBD1 (5 bases). This CDR3 is 15 amino acids long. V was trimmed by 4 bases and J by 1 base, leaving 10 bases between them. Looked up from germline, CDR1 is SEHNR and CDR2 is FQNEAQ (reference sequence). Here the CDR3 DNA reads TGTGCCAGCAGCTCCCGGACAAAGAACACCGGGGAGCTGTTTTTT. This encodes CASSSRTKNTGELFF.

This chain connects TRBV11-1 to TRBJ1-2; perhaps TRBD1 as D (5 bases). Germline V lookup: CDR1 SGHAT, CDR2 FQDESV (reference sequence). The V gene lost 4 bases and the J gene lost 3 bases, with 12 bases spanning the gap. The CDR3 runs 14 residues. CDR3: CASSSQGADYGYTF. CDR3 DNA sequence: TGTGCCAGCAGCTCTCAGGGTGCAGACTATGGCTACACCTTC.

The rearrangement joins TRBV7-2 to TRBJ2-3; D is unresolved. V was shortened by 2 bases and J by 1 base, with 13 bases between the two germline ends. Germline values: CDR1 SGHTA, CDR2 FQGNSA. The CDR3 is 16 amino acids. Here the CDR3 reads CASSLYGLVGTDTQYF. The CDR3 DNA reads TGTGCCAGCAGCTTATATGGTCTAGTCGGCACAGATACGCAGTATTTT.

The chain uses TRBV28 and TRBJ2-2; 7 bases agree with TRBD2. The CDR3 consists of 14 residues. CDR1 is MDHEN and CDR2 is SYDVKM in the germline V gene. V shed 3 bases and J 8 bases; nucleotides not matched to a gene: 6. The DNA for the CDR3 is TGTGCCAGCAGTTTGTGGACTAGAACGGGGGAGCTGTTTTTT. As protein: CASSLWTRTGELFF.

The rearrangement uses TRBV5-1 and TRBJ2-2, with no clear D. From germline, CDR1 is SGHRS and CDR2 YFSETQ. V shed 0 bases and J shed 4 bases, with 7 bases lying between them. This CDR3 is built from 14 residues. The CDR3 bases are TGCGCCAGCAGCTTGGGGGGTACCACCGGGGAGCTGTTTTTT. Protein product: CASSLGGTTGELFF.

The V call is TRBV5-1, the J call TRBJ2-1; D call uncertain. The V and J ends lost 1 base and 7 bases respectively, with 6 bases between them. CDR1 SGHRS and CDR2 YFSETQ come from the germline V gene. This CDR3 region has 12 residues. CDR3 protein: CASSLNGNEQFF. The CDR3 nucleotides are TGCGCCAGCAGCTTGAATGGGAATGAGCAGTTCTTC. Filled out from reference TRBV5-1 and TRBJ2-1, the complete variable domain reads KAGVTQTPRYLIKTRGQQVTLSCSPISGHRSVSWYQQTPGQGLQFLFEYFSETQRNKGNFPGRFSGRQFSNSRSEMNVSTLELGDSALYLCASSLNGNEQFFGPGTRLTVL.

This sequence joins TRBV27 and TRBJ1-1; D might be TRBD1 (5 bases). The V end was cut by 0 bases, the J end by 3 bases, with 23 bases between. This CDR3 has 19 amino acids. Germline CDR1 MNHEY, CDR2 SMNVEV (reference sequence). CDR3 nucleotides: TGTGCCAGCAGTTTATCGATTTTGCGGCAGGGTAATAGGTACACTGAAGCTTTCTTT. Residues: CASSLSILRQGNRYTEAFF.

The chain has TRBV7-2 and TRBJ1-2; D call uncertain. V was pared by 5 bases and J by 9 bases, with 19 bases between. The CDR3 runs 14 residues. In germline, CDR1 is SGHTA, CDR2 FQGNSA. CDR3 sequence: CASSHLTLPWSYTF. CDR3 nucleotides: TGTGCCAGCAGCCACCTAACATTGCCGTGGAGCTACACCTTC.

The chain is built from TRBV28 and TRBJ2-2; D perhaps matches TRBD1 (6 bases). This CDR3 contains 13 residues. The germline gives CDR1 MDHEN, CDR2 SYDVKM. The chain's CDR3 is CAGGQTNTGELFF. The CDR3 DNA sequence: TGTGCTGGCGGACAGACGAACACCGGGGAGCTGTTTTTT.

This clone was detected many times. Other DNA sequences in this specimen translate into the identical CDR3. The CDR3 coding sequence is TGTGCCAGCAGTCCCCGGGGCGACACAGATACGCAGTATTTT. Translation gives CASSPRGDTDTQYF. The gene calls are TRBV25-1 and TRBJ2-3, with D tentatively TRBD1 or TRBD2 (5 bases each). Trimming left V 5 bases short and J 2 bases short, with 11 bases between. This CDR3 has 14 amino acids. The germline V gene has CDR1 MGHDK and CDR2 SYGVNS. The full variable domain, rest sourced from reference TRBV25-1 and TRBJ2-3, is EADIYQTPRYLVIGTGKKITLECSQTMGHDKMYWYQQDPGMELHLIHYSYGVNSTEKGDLSSESTVSRIRTEHFPLTLESARPSHTSQYLCASSPRGDTDTQYFGPGTRLTVL.

The chain has TRBV11-2 and TRBJ2-7, with 11 nucleotides matching TRBD2. Per germline, CDR1 SGHAT and CDR2 FQNNGV. The CDR3 loop spans 13 amino acids. Germline trimming cut 3 bases from V and 11 bases from J; bases unmatched to any gene: 6. DNA for the CDR3: TGTGCCAGCAGCTTGGGACTAGCGGATCCAAAGTACTTC. It translates to CASSLGLADPKYF. Using reference TRBV11-2 and TRBJ2-7 for the parts outside the CDR3, the full variable domain is EAGVAQSPRYKIIEKRQSVAFWCNPISGHATLYWYQQILGQGPKLLIQFQNNGVVDDSQLPKDRFSAERLKGVDSTLKIQPAKLEDSAVYLCASSLGLADPKYFGPGTRLTVT.

The gene calls are TRBV2 and TRBJ2-2; 7 bases map to TRBD1. Per the germline V gene, CDR1 is SNHLY and CDR2 is FYNNEI. The CDR3 length is 15 residues. Trimming cost V 5 bases and J 1 base; bases outside gene matches: 4. CDR3 loop: CASSRDRVNTGELFF. As DNA, the CDR3 is TGTGCCAGCAGTCGCGACAGGGTGAACACCGGGGAGCTGTTTTTT.

V and J are TRBV28 and TRBJ2-7; 14 positions match TRBD2. This CDR3 region has 14 residues. The V gene end was trimmed by 4 bases and the J gene end by 11 bases; junction bases not matched to a gene: 7. Germline CDR1 is MDHEN and CDR2 is SYDVKM. CDR3 nucleotide sequence: TGTGCCAGCAGTTGGGGACTAGCGGGAGCCTATGAGTACTTC. As protein: CASSWGLAGAYEYF.

This clone was counted once. J is TRBJ1-1 and V is TRBV28, with TRBD1 matching 8 bases. With 6 bases clipped from V and 8 bases from J, the junction kept 11 bases outside the gene matches. Germline loops: CDR1 MDHEN, CDR2 SYDVKM. This CDR3 is built from 14 residues. CDR3 nucleotides: TGTGCCAGCAGACCTCATACAGGGGGTAGCGAAGCTTTCTTT. Its protein product is CASRPHTGGSEAFF.

The chain joins TRBV6-1 to TRBJ1-4; 10 bases are a match to TRBD1. V was pared by 3 bases and J by 5 bases, with 6 bases of the junction left unmatched. The CDR3 loop spans 16 amino acids. Germline V gene lookup returns CDR1 MNHNS and CDR2 SASEGT. CDR3 sequence: CASSEARGQGNEKLFF. As DNA, the CDR3 is TGTGCCAGCAGTGAGGCTCGGGGACAGGGGAATGAAAAACTGTTTTTT.

With respect to this clone: Other DNA sequences in the same sample also yield this CDR3. J is TRBJ1-1 and V is TRBV6-5, with D uncertain. V was clipped by 0 bases and J by 1 base, with 9 bases between them. This CDR3 has 15 residues. Per the germline V gene, CDR1 is MNHEY and CDR2 is SVGAGI. CDR3 amino acids: CASSYSRASNTEAFF. CDR3 sequence (DNA): TGTGCCAGCAGTTACTCGCGGGCCTCGAACACTGAAGCTTTCTTT.